This T cell receptor (beta chain) was profiled in a study of CD8 T cells in Susac syndrome (dated by TCRdb to the late 2010s). Study-wide context: The study used repertoire sequencing to test whether antigen drove CD8+ T cell activation and differentiation in Susac syndrome. General conclusions and limits of the study: The TCR sequencing and HLA analysis was acknowledged to have included a relatively small number of individuals.

A word on this clonotype: No antigen is known for it. Base qualities are missing; no much larger clone stands one base away.

High-throughput TCR beta sequencing profiled peripheral blood CD8+ and CD4+ T cells from healthy donors, Susac syndrome patients and multiple sclerosis patients. The multiple sclerosis controls were treatment-naive patients who had stable or active relapsing-remitting disease and met the revised McDonald criteria. Bulk CD8+ and CD4+ T cells were purified magnetically by negative isolation, whereas CD8+ TEMRA cells were enriched by FACS. Blood was drawn into EDTA tubes, processed within 24 hours, and PBMCs were isolated by density gradient centrifugation. PBMCs destined for TCR sequencing were cryopreserved in liquid nitrogen and later thawed in a 37 °C water bath. Purity of sorted or isolated CD4+, CD8+ and CD8+ TEMRA cells was at least 90%. RNA was extracted using the RNeasy kit, and roughly 0.5 to 1 ug of the RNA was reverse transcribed with random hexamers. The immunoSEQ multiplex PCR assay, covering 54 Vbeta and 13 Jbeta segments, was used to amplify TCR beta CDR3 regions. PCR amplification bias was corrected using a synthetic template baseline for primer optimization and computational correction. The original methods were these. Reads were annotated to V, D and J genes per IMGT and analyzed with immunoSEQ Analyzer, keeping only productive sequences. Clonality was calculated as one minus the Shannon entropy normalized by log2 of the number of productive unique sequences. Public and private clones were assessed among the 100 most prevalent clones of each patient and control. Susac-specific clones were defined as absent from healthy and MS cohorts, around 980 published viral clones and other ImmuneACCESS disease sequences. TCRdb redid the processing of the public reads, applying fastp at Q25 and MiXCR, and retained in-frame beta chains. Entries are consolidated by CDR3 protein sequence, retaining the most common genes and DNA. What appears here as the V and J calls and clone size reflects TCRdb's work, not the paper's. A total of 300,000 to 350,000 distinct CDR3 sequences appear in this sample, roughly nine tenths of them only once. In total, the top ten clones hold approximately 0.065% of the sample.

After removal of 3 bases from V and 2 bases from J, the junction retains 5 bases not matched to a gene. For CDR1 and CDR2, the germline V gene lists KGHDR and SFDVKD. Its CDR3 holds 16 amino acids, cysteine through phenylalanine. Only the CDR3 region is kept as DNA, spanning 48 bases read in frame from base 1. Sequenced input: CD4+ T cells from PBMCs. The receptor was isolated from a human donor with multiple sclerosis. This chain joins TRBV24-1 to TRBJ2-1, with 8 bases in between that match TRBD2. The CDR3 protein sequence reads: CATSDGRGAAYNEQFF. The DNA is TGTGCCACCAGTGATGGGCGGGGGGCGGCCTACAATGAGCAGTTCTTC.